The present entry profiles one TCR beta chain with its context. The CDR3 sequence is 15 residues long. V shed 6 bases and J shed 2 bases, with 16 bases lying between them. Time point indicated: pre-sensitization, week 0. As for treatment: therapeutic diphenylcyclopropenone sensitization with weekly scalp DPC. These data come from a study of human T cells and chemical hapten exposure. On the study more broadly: The variation in per-sample TCR yields arose mainly from small differences in pooled library volumes.

Using its own MiXCR run on the RACE reads, TCRdb lists one record per CDR3 protein. Among around 350,000 distinct CDR3 sequences listed, roughly 6% were seen once. The TCR sequence derives from a woman aged 18-29 years with alopecia areata. Some clones in this sample may be carry-over from other donors' samples. Sample: whole blood, taken in connection with sensitization to the hapten diphenylcyclopropenone (DPC). V is TRBV12-3 or TRBV12-4 and J is TRBJ1-1; D remains unclear. CDR3 in DNA: TGTGCCAGCAGCCTCTGGACGGGCACTAACACTGAAGCTTTCTTT. It translates to CASSLWTGTNTEAFF.